The 26 T cell receptor beta chains below come from one sample, sequenced in a study of blood T cell repertoires in COVID-19. Here immunoSEQ multiplex PCR was the method, and the copy in TCRdb shows in-frame clones only, minus some. The sample has some 98,000 clones; 82% are singletons. The sample comprised peripheral blood. The origin of the receptors is a man between 65 and 80 years old with active or convalescent COVID-19.

This clone appeared once. The V gene is TRBV5-1, the J gene TRBJ2-3, with 10 bases identical to TRBD2. Germline loops: CDR1 SGHRS, CDR2 YFSETQ. The CDR3 consists of 16 residues. J lost 2 bases, V lost 4 bases, and 7 bases had no gene match. CDR3 nucleotides: TGCGCCAGCAGCCCAAGAACTAGCGGGGTCACAGATACGCAGTATTTT. It is translated as CASSPRTSGVTDTQYF.

The chain's CDR3 is CATQDYYEQYF. The CDR3 DNA reads TGCGCCACCCAGGACTACTACGAGCAGTACTTC. J is TRBJ2-7 and V is TRBV10-2; D might be TRBD2 (6 bases). This CDR3 is built from 11 residues. Germline assignment: CDR1 WSHSY and CDR2 SAAADI. Trimming cost V 10 bases and J 3 bases, with 10 bases left between them.

The chain combines TRBV2 with TRBJ1-4; D is perhaps TRBD1 (5 bases). The V and J ends lost 0 bases and 6 bases respectively, with 5 bases between them. CDR1 and CDR2 from the germline V gene are SNHLY and FYNNEI. CDR3 length: 13 residues. DNA for the CDR3: TGTGCCAGCAGTGAAGCGGGGCATGAAAAACTGTTTTTT. Translating gives CASSEAGHEKLFF.

This chain uses TRBV12-3 or TRBV12-4 with TRBJ1-1; TRBD1 might be the D (5 bases). This CDR3 is 12 amino acids long. V lost 11 bases to trimming and J lost 11 bases, with 21 bases between them. The CDR3 here is CAGQTSDREAFF. The CDR3 DNA is TGTGCCGGACAAACGTCGGACCGTGAGGCTTTCTTT.

V usage is TRBV6-6 and J usage is TRBJ2-7, with TRBD1 as a possible D gene (5 bases). CDR1 and CDR2 from the germline V gene are MNHNY and SVGAGI (reference sequence). The CDR3 contains 16 residues. V was cut by 7 bases and J by 6 bases, with 25 bases left in between. The CDR3 nucleotides read TGTGCCAGCATTTGGTGGCAAGGTCAGGGTAGGATCGAGCAGTACTTC. Translation: CASIWWQGQGRIEQYF.

V gene TRBV7-6 combines with J gene TRBJ2-4, with 9 bases matching TRBD1. The CDR3 is 19 amino acids. Trimming removed 7 bases from V and 0 bases from J; junction bases left unmatched: 16. Per germline, CDR1 SGHVS and CDR2 FNYEAQ. In DNA, the CDR3 is TGTGCCAGCATTACCCCGGGACAGGGCCTTAGTCTAGCCAAAAACATTCAGTACTTC. Its protein is CASITPGQGLSLAKNIQYF.

The gene calls are TRBV25-1 and TRBJ2-1; tentatively, D is TRBD1 (5 bases). Germline CDR1 MGHDK, CDR2 SYGVNS. The CDR3 spans 14 residues. Between the trimmed V and J ends, which lost 2 bases and 3 bases, there was a span of 8 bases. This CDR3 is CASSEQTDYNEQFF. The DNA of the CDR3 is TGTGCCAGCAGTGAACAGACAGACTACAATGAGCAGTTCTTC.

The rearrangement links TRBV5-4 to TRBJ2-5; possibly TRBD2 for D (5 bases). This CDR3 region has 15 residues. Germline V gene sequence: CDR1 SGHNT, CDR2 YYREEE (reference sequence). Trimming cost V 4 bases and J 5 bases, with 18 bases left between them. Written as DNA, the CDR3 is TGTGCCAGCAGCCCCCGGGTCGGGATGTTGGAGACCCAGTACTTC. Its translation: CASSPRVGMLETQYF.

The CDR3, as DNA: TGTGCCAGCAGCAAACTCGGGGGGGCCAAGGGTACCGGGGAGCTGTTTTTT. Translating it yields CASSKLGGAKGTGELFF. This chain links TRBV21-1 with TRBJ2-2; the D call TRBD2 from the table was never checked on the DNA. TRBV21-1 is labeled a pseudogene. CDR3 length: 17 residues.

The rearrangement links TRBV6-1 to TRBJ2-7; D ambiguous. V was clipped by 3 bases and J by 3 bases, with 3 bases between them. CDR1 and CDR2 (germline): MNHNS, SASEGT. The CDR3 spans 11 residues. The CDR3 nucleotides read TGTGCCAGCAGTGACCACTACGAGCAGTACTTC. This codes for CASSDHYEQYF.

The chain uses TRBV6-6 and TRBJ1-5; the match to TRBD1 covers 10 bases. Trimming at V came to 5 bases and at J to 0 bases, leaving 10 bases not matched to a gene. CDR3 length equals 18 residues. CDR1 and CDR2 from the germline V gene are MNHNY and SVGAGI (reference sequence). CDR3 nucleotides: TGTGCCAGCAGTAGATCCGGGACAGGGGATTTTAGCAATCAGCCCCAGCATTTT. Its protein product is CASSRSGTGDFSNQPQHF.

The chain joins TRBV11-2 to TRBJ2-2, with D maybe TRBD1 (5 bases). The length of the CDR3 is 12 residues. The V and J ends lost 8 bases and 7 bases respectively, with 11 bases between them. The germline CDR1 and CDR2 sequences are SGHAT and FQNNGV. Here the CDR3 DNA reads TGTGCCAGCTCCTCAGGGATCGGGGAGCTGTTTTTT. Protein sequence: CASSSGIGELFF.

The chain joins TRBV12-3 or TRBV12-4 to TRBJ2-5, with D perhaps TRBD2 (6 bases). The CDR3 is made up of 13 amino acids. Trimming removed 6 bases from V and 1 base from J, with 9 bases in between. The CDR3 DNA follows: TGTGCCAGCAGAAGGGACTTCCAAGAGACCCAGTACTTC. It specifies CASRRDFQETQYF.

CDR3: CAWAEVADTQYF. The CDR3 DNA reads as TGTGCCTGGGCTGAGGTTGCAGATACGCAGTATTTT. This chain connects TRBV30 to TRBJ2-3; the D is unclear. Germline V gives CDR1 GTSNPN, CDR2 SVGIG (reference sequence). The V end was cut by 5 bases, the J end by 4 bases, with 10 bases between. This CDR3 has 12 residues.

J is TRBJ2-1 and V is TRBV12-5; no clear D. The V end lost 7 bases, the J end lost 6 bases, and 10 bases lay between the germline ends. Germline lookup yields CDR1 LGHNT and CDR2 FRNRAP. CDR3 size: 12 residues. DNA for the CDR3: TGTGCTAGTGAAGCGAGGATCAATGAGCAGTTCTTC. Its translation is CASEARINEQFF.

This clone came up once. The chain combines TRBV12-5 with TRBJ2-2; no reliable D call. The V gene lost 3 bases and the J gene lost 2 bases, with 4 bases spanning the gap. Germline loops: CDR1 LGHNT, CDR2 FRNRAP. This CDR3 spans 13 amino acids. The CDR3 nucleotides are TGTGCTAGTGGTTTTTCAAACACCGGGGAGCTGTTTTTT. Protein product: CASGFSNTGELFF.

This chain links TRBV21-1 with TRBJ2-7; the listed D gene, TRBD2, was not tested against the DNA. TRBV21-1 is classified as a pseudogene. CDR3 length: 17 residues. The CDR3 sequence: CASSKWSRRTTNYEQYF. CDR3 bases: TGTGCCAGCAGCAAATGGTCGCGCCGCACTACCAACTACGAGCAGTACTTC.

V and J are TRBV12-5 and TRBJ1-5, with D unresolved. The CDR3 is 12 residues long. Germline loops: CDR1 LGHNT, CDR2 FRNRAP. Trimming shortened V by 6 bases and J by 4 bases, and 7 bases separated the two germline ends. The CDR3 loop is CASGSLNQPQHF. The CDR3 coding sequence is TGTGCTAGTGGCTCCTTGAATCAGCCCCAGCATTTT.

The chain recombines TRBV5-4 with TRBJ1-2; 10 bases align to TRBD1. CDR1 is SGHNT, CDR2 YYREEE, per germline (reference sequence). Trimming removed 4 bases from V and 4 bases from J; junction bases left unmatched: 7. This CDR3 is built from 15 residues. In DNA, the CDR3 is TGTGCCAGCAGCATCGACAGGGGGCGTGCCTATGGCTACACCTTC. Amino acids: CASSIDRGRAYGYTF.

The chain combines TRBV4-2 with TRBJ2-5; 10 bases are a match to TRBD2. This CDR3 is 18 amino acids long. CDR1 and CDR2 (germline): LGHNA, YNFKEQ. J was trimmed by 0 bases and V by 1 base; bases with no gene match: 8. The CDR3 sequence is CASSQGTRSGGYQETQYF. CDR3 coding DNA: TGTGCCAGCAGCCAAGGGACCCGTAGCGGGGGGTACCAAGAGACCCAGTACTTC.

This clone was seen only a few times. The chain links TRBV19 to TRBJ1-4; 10 nucleotides agree with TRBD1. CDR3 length equals 18 residues. Germline V gene sequence: CDR1 LNHDA, CDR2 SQIVND (reference sequence). With V trimmed by 11 bases and J by 8 bases, 23 bases remained unmatched. The CDR3 region is CASSEGVTAGTGEEKLFF. CDR3 DNA sequence: TGTGCCTCTTCGGAGGGTGTTACTGCCGGGACAGGGGAAGAAAAACTGTTTTTT.

The V and J genes are TRBV5-6 and TRBJ1-2, with 11 bases identical to TRBD1. The V segment lost 1 base and the J segment 7 bases; nucleotides outside the gene matches: 6. The germline V gene has CDR1 SGHDT and CDR2 YYEEEE. CDR3 length equals 15 residues. CDR3 protein: CASSLRGTGGRGYTF. The CDR3 DNA reads as TGTGCCAGCAGCTTGAGAGGGACAGGGGGTCGTGGCTACACCTTC.

This clone was picked up one time. The gene calls are TRBV7-9 and TRBJ2-7; TRBD1 agrees at 7 bases. The CDR3 consists of 13 residues. Germline assignment: CDR1 SEHNR and CDR2 FQNEAQ (reference sequence). Germline trimming cut 5 bases from V and 4 bases from J; bases unmatched to any gene: 5. This chain's CDR3 is CASSLDRRYEQYF. CDR3 nucleotides: TGTGCCAGCAGCCTGGACAGGAGGTACGAGCAGTACTTC.

The chain recombines TRBV3-1 (or the pseudogene TRBV3-2) with TRBJ2-3, with TRBD2 as a possible D gene (6 bases). Germline V lookup: CDR1 LGHDT, CDR2 YNNKEL (reference sequence). The CDR3 contains 15 residues. Between the trimmed V and J ends, which lost 3 bases and 2 bases, there was a span of 12 bases. CDR3 in DNA: TGTGCCAGCAGCCACCACCAGGACTACACAGATACGCAGTATTTT. Encoded protein: CASSHHQDYTDTQYF.

The chain employs TRBV21-1 and TRBJ1-4. TRBV21-1 represents a pseudogene. The CDR3 extends over 15 amino acids. DNA for the CDR3: TGTGCCAGCAGCAAAGCAGGGGGAGGGAATGAAAAACTGTTTTTT. Translation: CASSKAGGGNEKLFF.

The chain couples TRBV28 to TRBJ1-2; 8 bases map to TRBD1. The CDR3 runs to 16 residues. From germline, CDR1 is MDHEN and CDR2 SYDVKM. J was trimmed by 3 bases and V by 1 base; bases with no gene match: 7. CDR3 residues: CASSLSGTGHYYGYTF. The CDR3 DNA reads TGTGCCAGCAGTTTATCGGGGACAGGCCACTACTATGGCTACACCTTC.